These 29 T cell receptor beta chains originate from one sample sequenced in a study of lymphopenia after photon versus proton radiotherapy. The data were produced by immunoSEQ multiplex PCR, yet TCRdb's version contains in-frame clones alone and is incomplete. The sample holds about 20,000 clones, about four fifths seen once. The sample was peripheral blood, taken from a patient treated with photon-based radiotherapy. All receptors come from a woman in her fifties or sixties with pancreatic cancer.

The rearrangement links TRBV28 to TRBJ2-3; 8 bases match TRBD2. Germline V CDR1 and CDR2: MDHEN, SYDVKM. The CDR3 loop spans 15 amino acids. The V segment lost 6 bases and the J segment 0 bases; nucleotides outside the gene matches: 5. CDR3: CASRVLAASTDTQYF. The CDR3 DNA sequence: TGTGCCAGCAGAGTACTAGCGGCTAGCACAGATACGCAGTATTTT.

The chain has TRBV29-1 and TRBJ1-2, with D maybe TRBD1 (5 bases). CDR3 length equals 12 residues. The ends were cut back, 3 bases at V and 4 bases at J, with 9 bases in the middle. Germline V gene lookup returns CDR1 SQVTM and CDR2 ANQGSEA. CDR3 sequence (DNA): TGCAGCGTTGATGGACACCTCTATGGCTACACCTTC. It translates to CSVDGHLYGYTF.

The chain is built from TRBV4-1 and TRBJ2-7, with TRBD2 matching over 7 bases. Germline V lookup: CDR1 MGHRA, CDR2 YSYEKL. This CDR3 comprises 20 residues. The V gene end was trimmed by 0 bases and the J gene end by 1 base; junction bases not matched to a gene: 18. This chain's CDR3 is CASSQDVGLAVLSLSYEQYF. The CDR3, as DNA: TGCGCCAGCAGCCAAGATGTGGGGCTAGCGGTGCTAAGTTTATCCTACGAGCAGTACTTC.

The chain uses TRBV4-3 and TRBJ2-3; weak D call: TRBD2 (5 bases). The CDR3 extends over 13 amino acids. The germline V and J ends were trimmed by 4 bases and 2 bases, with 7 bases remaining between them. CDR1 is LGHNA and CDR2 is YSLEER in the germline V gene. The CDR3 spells CASSPDYTDTQYF. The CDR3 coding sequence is TGCGCCAGCAGCCCAGACTACACAGATACGCAGTATTTT.

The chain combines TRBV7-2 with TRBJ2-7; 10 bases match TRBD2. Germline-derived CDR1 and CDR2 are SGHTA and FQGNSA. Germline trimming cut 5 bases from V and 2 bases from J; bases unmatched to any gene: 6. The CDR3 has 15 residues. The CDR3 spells CASSPIAGGAYEQYF. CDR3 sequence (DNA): TGTGCCAGCAGCCCCATAGCGGGAGGAGCCTACGAGCAGTACTTC.

CDR3 coding DNA: TGTGCCAGCAGCCAAGAACCACAAGGCTCCTACGAGCAGTACTTC. Amino acids: CASSQEPQGSYEQYF. J is TRBJ2-7 and V is TRBV5-4; D not resolved. Trimming shortened V by 4 bases and J by 0 bases, and 14 bases separated the two germline ends. Germline CDR1 reads SGHNT; CDR2 reads YYREEE (reference sequence). The CDR3 is 15 residues long.

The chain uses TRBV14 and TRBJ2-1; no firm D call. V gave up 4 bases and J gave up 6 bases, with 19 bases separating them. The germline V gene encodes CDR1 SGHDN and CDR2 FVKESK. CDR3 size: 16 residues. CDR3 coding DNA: TGTGCCAGCAGCCCCCCGAGGAGCTGGTCATTCAATGAGCAGTTCTTC. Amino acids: CASSPPRSWSFNEQFF.

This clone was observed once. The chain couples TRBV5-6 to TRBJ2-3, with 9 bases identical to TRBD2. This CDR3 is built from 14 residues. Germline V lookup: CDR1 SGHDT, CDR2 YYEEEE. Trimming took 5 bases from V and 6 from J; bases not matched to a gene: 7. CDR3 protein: CASRQGLALDTQYF. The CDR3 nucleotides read TGTGCCAGCAGGCAGGGACTAGCTTTGGATACGCAGTATTTT.

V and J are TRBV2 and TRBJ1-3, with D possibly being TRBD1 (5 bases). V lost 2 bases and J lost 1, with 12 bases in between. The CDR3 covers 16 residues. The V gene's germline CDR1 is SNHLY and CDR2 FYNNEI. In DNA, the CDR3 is TGTGCCAGCAGTGAAACCCGGGCAGGGTCTGGAAACACCATATATTTT. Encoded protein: CASSETRAGSGNTIYF.

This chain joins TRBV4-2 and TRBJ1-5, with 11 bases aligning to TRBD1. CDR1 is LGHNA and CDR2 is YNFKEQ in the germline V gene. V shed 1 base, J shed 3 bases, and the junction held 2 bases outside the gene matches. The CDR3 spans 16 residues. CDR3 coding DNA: TGTGCCAGCAGCCAAGCGGGACAGGGGGTCAATCAGCCCCAGCATTTT. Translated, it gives CASSQAGQGVNQPQHF.

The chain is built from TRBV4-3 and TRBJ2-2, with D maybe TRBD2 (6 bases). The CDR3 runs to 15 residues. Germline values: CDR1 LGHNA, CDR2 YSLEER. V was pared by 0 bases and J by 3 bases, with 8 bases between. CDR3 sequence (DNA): TGCGCCAGCAGCCAAGATCGGGGGTACACCGGGGAGCTGTTTTTT. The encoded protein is CASSQDRGYTGELFF.

CDR3 in amino acids: CASSLSEGWTEAFF. The CDR3 region has the DNA TGTGCCAGCAGCCTTAGTGAGGGATGGACTGAAGCTTTCTTT. This rearrangement joins TRBV9 to TRBJ1-1; D ambiguous. This CDR3 comprises 14 residues. In germline, CDR1 is SGDLS, CDR2 YYNGEE. The germline V and J ends were trimmed by 4 bases and 5 bases, with 15 bases remaining between them. The full variable domain, in which reference TRBV9 and TRBJ1-1 provide the parts outside the CDR3, is DSGVTQTPKHLITATGQRVTLRCSPRSGDLSVYWYQQSLDQGLQFLIQYYNGEERAKGNILERFSAQQFPDLHSELNLSSLELGDSALYFCASSLSEGWTEAFFGQGTRLTVV.

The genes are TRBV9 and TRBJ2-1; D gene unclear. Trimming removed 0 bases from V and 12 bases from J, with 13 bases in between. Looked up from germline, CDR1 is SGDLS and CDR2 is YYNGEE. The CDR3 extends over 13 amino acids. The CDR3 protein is CASSVVDLSGQFF. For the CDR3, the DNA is TGTGCCAGCAGCGTAGTCGACTTATCGGGGCAGTTCTTC.

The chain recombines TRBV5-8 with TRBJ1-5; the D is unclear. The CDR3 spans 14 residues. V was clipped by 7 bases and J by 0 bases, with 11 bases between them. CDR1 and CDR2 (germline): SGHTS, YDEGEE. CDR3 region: CASSGRHSNQPQHF. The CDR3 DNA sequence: TGTGCCAGCTCCGGACGGCATAGCAATCAGCCCCAGCATTTT.

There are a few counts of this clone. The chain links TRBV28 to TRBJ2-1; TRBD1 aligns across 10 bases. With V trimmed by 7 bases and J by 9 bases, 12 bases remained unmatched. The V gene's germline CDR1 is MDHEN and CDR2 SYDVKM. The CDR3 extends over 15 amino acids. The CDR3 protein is CASKGQGVSVFEQFF. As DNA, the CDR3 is TGTGCCAGCAAAGGACAGGGGGTCTCAGTTTTTGAGCAGTTCTTC.

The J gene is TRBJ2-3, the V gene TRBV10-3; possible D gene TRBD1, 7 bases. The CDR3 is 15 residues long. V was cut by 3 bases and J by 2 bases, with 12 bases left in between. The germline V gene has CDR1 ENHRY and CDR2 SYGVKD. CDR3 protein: CAISDRGDPTDTQYF. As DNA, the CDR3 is TGTGCCATCAGTGACAGGGGGGACCCCACAGATACGCAGTATTTT.

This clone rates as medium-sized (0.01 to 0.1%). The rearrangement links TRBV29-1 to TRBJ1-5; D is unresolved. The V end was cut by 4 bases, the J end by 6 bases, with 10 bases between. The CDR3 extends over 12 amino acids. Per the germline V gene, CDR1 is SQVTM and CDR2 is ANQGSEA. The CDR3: CSVGGESQPQHF. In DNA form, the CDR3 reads TGCAGCGTTGGCGGGGAAAGTCAGCCCCAGCATTTT.

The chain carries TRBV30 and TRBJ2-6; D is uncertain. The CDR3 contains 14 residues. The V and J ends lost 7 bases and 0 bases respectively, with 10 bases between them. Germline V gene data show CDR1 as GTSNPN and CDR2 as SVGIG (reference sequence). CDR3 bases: TGTGCCTCCGAGTCGAGCTCTGGGGCCAACGTCCTGACTTTC. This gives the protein CASESSSGANVLTF.

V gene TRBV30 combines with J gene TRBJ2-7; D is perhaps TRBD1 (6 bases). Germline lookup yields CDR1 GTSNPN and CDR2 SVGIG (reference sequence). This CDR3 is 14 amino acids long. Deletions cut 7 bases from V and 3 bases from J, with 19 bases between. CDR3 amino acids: CASLTRGTYYEQYF. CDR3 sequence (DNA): TGTGCCTCGCTCACCAGGGGCACCTACTACGAGCAGTACTTC.

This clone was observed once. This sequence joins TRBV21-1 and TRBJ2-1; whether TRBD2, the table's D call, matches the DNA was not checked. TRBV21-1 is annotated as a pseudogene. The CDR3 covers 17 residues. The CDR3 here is CASSNPSKREGYNEQFF. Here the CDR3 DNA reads TGTGCCAGCAGCAACCCGTCCAAGCGGGAGGGTTACAATGAGCAGTTCTTC.

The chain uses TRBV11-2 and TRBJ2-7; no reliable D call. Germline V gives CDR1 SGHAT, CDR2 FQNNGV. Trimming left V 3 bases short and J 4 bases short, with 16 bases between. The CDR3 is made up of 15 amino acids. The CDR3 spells CASSFVKGLKYEQYF. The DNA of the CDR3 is TGTGCCAGCAGCTTTGTTAAGGGCCTAAAATACGAGCAGTACTTC.

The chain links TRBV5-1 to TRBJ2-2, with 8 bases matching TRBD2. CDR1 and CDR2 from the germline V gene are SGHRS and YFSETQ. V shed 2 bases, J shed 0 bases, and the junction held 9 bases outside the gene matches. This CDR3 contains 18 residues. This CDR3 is CASSLELLAGSNTGELFF. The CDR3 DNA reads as TGCGCCAGCAGCTTAGAACTGCTAGCGGGTTCGAACACCGGGGAGCTGTTTTTT.

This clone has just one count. The CDR3 DNA is TGTGCCAGCAGTCGTAGCGGGAGCTCCTACAATGAGCAGTTCTTC. Its protein product is CASSRSGSSYNEQFF. The chain joins TRBV6-6 to TRBJ2-1; 9 nucleotides match TRBD2. V lost 5 bases and J lost 0; bases outside the gene matches: 2. The CDR3 spans 15 residues. Germline V lookup: CDR1 MNHNY, CDR2 SVGAGI (reference sequence).

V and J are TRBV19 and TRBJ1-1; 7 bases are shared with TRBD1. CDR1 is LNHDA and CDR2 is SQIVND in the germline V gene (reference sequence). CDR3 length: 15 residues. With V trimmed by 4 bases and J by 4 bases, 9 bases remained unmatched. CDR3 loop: CASSTRQGWGTEAFF. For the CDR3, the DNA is TGTGCCAGTAGTACCAGACAGGGTTGGGGCACTGAAGCTTTCTTT.

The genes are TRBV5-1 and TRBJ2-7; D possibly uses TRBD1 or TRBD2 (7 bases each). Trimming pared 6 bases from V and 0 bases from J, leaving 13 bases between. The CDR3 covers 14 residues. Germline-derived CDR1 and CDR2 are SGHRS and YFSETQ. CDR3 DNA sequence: TGCGCCAGCACCTCAGGGGGGGGCTCCTACGAGCAGTACTTC. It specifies CASTSGGGSYEQYF.

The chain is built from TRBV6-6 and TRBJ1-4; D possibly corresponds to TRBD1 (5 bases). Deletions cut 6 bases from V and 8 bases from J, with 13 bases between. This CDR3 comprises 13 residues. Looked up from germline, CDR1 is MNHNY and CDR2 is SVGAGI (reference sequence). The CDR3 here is CASRRDVSEKLFF. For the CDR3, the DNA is TGTGCCAGCAGGAGGGACGTTAGCGAAAAACTGTTTTTT.

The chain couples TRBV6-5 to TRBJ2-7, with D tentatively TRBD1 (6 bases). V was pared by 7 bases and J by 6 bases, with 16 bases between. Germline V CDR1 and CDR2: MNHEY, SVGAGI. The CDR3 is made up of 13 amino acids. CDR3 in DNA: TGTGCCAGCACTATCAAGGGGGTCGGCGAGCAGTACTTC. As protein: CASTIKGVGEQYF.

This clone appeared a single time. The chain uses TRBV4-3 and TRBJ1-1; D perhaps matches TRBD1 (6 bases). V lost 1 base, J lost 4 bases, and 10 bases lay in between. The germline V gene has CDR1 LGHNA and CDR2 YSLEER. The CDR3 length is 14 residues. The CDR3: CASSQGTVGTEAFF. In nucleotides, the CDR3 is TGCGCCAGCAGCCAAGGGACAGTCGGCACTGAAGCTTTCTTT.

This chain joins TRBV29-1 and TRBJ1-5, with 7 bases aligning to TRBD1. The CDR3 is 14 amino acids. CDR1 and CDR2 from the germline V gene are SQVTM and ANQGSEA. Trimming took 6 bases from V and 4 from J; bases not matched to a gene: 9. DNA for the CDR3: TGCAGCGTCAGCGGGACAGCTGGAAATCAGCCCCAGCATTTT. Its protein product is CSVSGTAGNQPQHF.